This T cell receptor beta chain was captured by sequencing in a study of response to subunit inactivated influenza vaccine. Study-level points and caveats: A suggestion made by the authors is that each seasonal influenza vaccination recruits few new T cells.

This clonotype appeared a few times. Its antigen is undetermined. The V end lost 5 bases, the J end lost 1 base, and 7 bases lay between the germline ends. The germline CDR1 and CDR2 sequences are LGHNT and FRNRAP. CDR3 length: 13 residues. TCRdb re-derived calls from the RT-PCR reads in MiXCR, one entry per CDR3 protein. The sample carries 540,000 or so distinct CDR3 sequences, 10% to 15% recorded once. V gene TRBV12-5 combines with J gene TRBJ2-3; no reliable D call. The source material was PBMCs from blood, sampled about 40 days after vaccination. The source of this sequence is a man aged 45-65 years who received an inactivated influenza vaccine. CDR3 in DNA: TGTGCTAGTGGTGGTAGGGGCACAGATACGCAGTATTTT. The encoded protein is CASGGRGTDTQYF.